Sequencing of this TCR beta chain was carried out in a study of PD-L1 blockade in urothelial cancer. Turning to the study itself: Men with urothelial cancer arising in the bladder made up about nine tenths of the roughly 29 patients. The authors examined blood 3 weeks (second dose) and 6 weeks after treatment start. The study recovered a median of around 150,000 T cells per blood sample.

Germline V gene sequence: CDR1 MRHNA, CDR2 SNTAGT. This CDR3 region has 15 residues. Trimming took 4 bases from V and 3 from J; bases not matched to a gene: 5. Assay: immunoSEQ multiplex PCR; the TCRdb copy retains only in-frame clones and omits some. The sample carries about 82,000 clones, 82% recorded once. The starting material was PBMCs, obtained around atezolizumab (anti-PD-L1) treatment. The genes are TRBV6-4 and TRBJ2-1; 8 bases are a match to TRBD2. This sequence was found in a man aged 65-85 years with urothelial cancer. The CDR3 DNA follows: TGTGCCAGCAGTGCCACGGGGACTAGCTACAATGAGCAGTTCTTC. Its protein is CASSATGTSYNEQFF.